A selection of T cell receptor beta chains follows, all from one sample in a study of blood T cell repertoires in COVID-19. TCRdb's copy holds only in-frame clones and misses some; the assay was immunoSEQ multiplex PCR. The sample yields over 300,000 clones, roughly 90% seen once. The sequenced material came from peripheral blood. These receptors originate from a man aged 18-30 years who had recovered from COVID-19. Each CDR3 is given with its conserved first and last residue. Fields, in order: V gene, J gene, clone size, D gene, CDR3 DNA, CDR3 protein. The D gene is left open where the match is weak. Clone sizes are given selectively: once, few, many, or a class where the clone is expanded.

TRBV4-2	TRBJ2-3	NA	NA	TGTGCCAGCAGCCAAGAAAGGGGGACCCCGGATACGCAGTATTTT	CASSQERGTPDTQYF
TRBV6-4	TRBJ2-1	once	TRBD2	TGTGCCAGCAGTCTAGCGGGGGGCGGGTACAATGAGCAGTTCTTC	CASSLAGGGYNEQFF
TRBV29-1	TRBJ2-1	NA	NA	TGCAGCGTTGAAAAGCGGGTAATCTCCTACAATGAGCAGTTCTTC	CSVEKRVISYNEQFF
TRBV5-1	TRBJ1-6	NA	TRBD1	TGCGCCAGCAGCTCGAGCCGGGACAGGGGTAATTCACCCCTCCACTTT	CASSSSRDRGNSPLHF
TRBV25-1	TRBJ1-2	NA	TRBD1	TGTGCCAGCAGTGAATTCCCCTCGGGGACAGGAGAATACTATGGCTACACCTTC	CASSEFPSGTGEYYGYTF
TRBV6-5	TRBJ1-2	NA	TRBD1	TGTGCCAGCAGCCCCCCGACAGGGGAATTTGGAGGCTACACCTTC	CASSPPTGEFGGYTF
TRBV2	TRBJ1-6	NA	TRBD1	TGTGCCAGCAGTGGGGACAGGGCAAATAATTCACCCCTCCACTTT	CASSGDRANNSPLHF
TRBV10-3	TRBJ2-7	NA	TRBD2	TGTGCCATCAGCCGGGGGGAACCCACCTACGAGCAGTACTTC	CAISRGEPTYEQYF
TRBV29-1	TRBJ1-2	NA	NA	TGCAGCGTTGAAAGTAGAACTAACTATGGCTACACCTTC	CSVESRTNYGYTF
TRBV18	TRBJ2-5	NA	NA	TGTGCCAGCTCACCACCGGAGGGAACGCGGACCCAGTACTTC	CASSPPEGTRTQYF
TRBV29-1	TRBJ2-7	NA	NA	TGCAGCGTTGAAGCGGATGGGGGCGGGTACGAGCAGTACTTC	CSVEADGGGYEQYF
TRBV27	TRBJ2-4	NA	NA	TGTGCCAGCAGTCGACTGGGGGGTAGCAAAAACATTCAGTACTTC	CASSRLGGSKNIQYF
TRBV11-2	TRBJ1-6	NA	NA	TGTGCCAGCAGCTCGGGGGGGCAGTCGAATTCACCCCTCCACTTT	CASSSGGQSNSPLHF
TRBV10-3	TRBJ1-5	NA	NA	TGTGCCATCAGTGAGTCTATCAACAGGGTAGGTCTCCAGCATTTT	CAISESINRVGLQHF
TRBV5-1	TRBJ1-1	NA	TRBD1	TGCGCCAGCAGCCTTGGGACAGTGAACACTGAAGCTTTCTTT	CASSLGTVNTEAFF